This T cell receptor (beta chain) was documented in a study of cytomegalovirus exposure and HLA in healthy donors. Study-wide results and caveats: For most TCR sequences rarity was the rule, although some public TCRs occurred in many donors. HLA restriction was apparent for most CMV-associated TCR beta chains in a later analysis.

About this clone itself: The antigen is not known.

A multiplex PCR was run with 60 Vbeta primers and 13 Jbeta primers. Generated by immunoSEQ multiplex PCR, the TCRdb table keeps only in-frame clones and is missing some. This table has approximately 190,000 clones, 75% to 90% appearing once. Trimming cost V 3 bases and J 2 bases; bases outside gene matches: 12. Germline lookup yields CDR1 SGHTA and CDR2 FQGNSA. CDR3 length equals 18 residues. This sequence was found in a woman aged 18-30 years in good health and CMV-seronegative. Sequences were obtained from PBMCs. The chain carries TRBV7-2 and TRBJ2-5, with TRBD2 matching over 10 bases. CDR3 nucleotides: TGTGCCAGCAGCTTCAAAACGGGGCTAGCGGGGGTACAAGAGACCCAGTACTTC. Its translation: CASSFKTGLAGVQETQYF.